This T cell receptor beta chain was captured by sequencing in a study of cytomegalovirus exposure and HLA in healthy donors. Across the whole study: The study's early data release held approximately 91 million unique TCRs from HLA-typed donors. Within the Caucasian-associated ancestry cluster were roughly 81% of the 398 genotyped donors.

A note on this clone: Its antigen remains unknown.

CDR3 length: 16 residues. V was clipped by 6 bases and J by 5 bases; unmatched bases: 13. Germline values: CDR1 LGHNA, CDR2 YNFKEQ. Vbeta (60) and Jbeta (13) primers were used in the PCR. TCRdb's copy holds only in-frame clones and misses some; the assay was immunoSEQ multiplex PCR. The data show 65,000 to 85,000 clones, 86% seen once. Overall study findings and caveats: A prior analysis recorded that most TCR beta V segments were productive about 87% or about 30% of the time. Cytomegalovirus association was listed for 170 or so TCR beta chains.

Source material: PBMCs. The gene calls are TRBV4-2 and TRBJ2-3; 8 bases are shared with TRBD2. This clonotype was obtained from a woman aged 25 to 39 in good health and CMV-seronegative. The CDR3 nucleotides are TGTGCCAGCAGTCGATCTGAGCGGGAGTATGGAGATACGCAGTATTTT. Translating it yields CASSRSEREYGDTQYF.